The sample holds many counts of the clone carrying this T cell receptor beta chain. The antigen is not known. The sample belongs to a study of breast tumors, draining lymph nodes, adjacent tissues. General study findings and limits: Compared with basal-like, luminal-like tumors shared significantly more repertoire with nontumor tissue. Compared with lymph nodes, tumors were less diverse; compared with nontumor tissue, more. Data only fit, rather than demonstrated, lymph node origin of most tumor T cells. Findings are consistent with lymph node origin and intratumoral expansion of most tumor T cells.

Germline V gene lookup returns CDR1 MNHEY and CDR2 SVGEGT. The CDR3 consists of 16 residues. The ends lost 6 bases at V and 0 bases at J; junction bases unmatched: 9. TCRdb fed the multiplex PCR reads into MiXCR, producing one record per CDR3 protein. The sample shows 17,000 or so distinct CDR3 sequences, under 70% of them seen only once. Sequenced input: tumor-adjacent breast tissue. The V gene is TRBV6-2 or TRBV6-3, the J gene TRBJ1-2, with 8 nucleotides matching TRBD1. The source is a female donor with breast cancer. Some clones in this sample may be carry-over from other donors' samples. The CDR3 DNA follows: TGTGCCAGCAGCCGCGCCCAGGGGGCTCCTAACTATGGCTACACCTTC. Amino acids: CASSRAQGAPNYGYTF.